This entry lists 6 T cell receptor beta chains sequenced from one sample in a study of blood T cells in healthy people across ages. For the second PCR, which ran for roughly 6 to 12 cycles, a sample-barcoded 5' primer and a J-beta primer mix were used. TCRdb itself ran the 5' RACE reads through MiXCR, one entry per CDR3 protein. This sample yields 450,000 to 600,000 distinct CDR3 sequences, of which about 25% are seen a single time; approximately 3.6% belongs to the top ten. These same records also appear under a second study, on T cells of mothers and their children.

The sample consisted of blood. The receptor source for this set is a boy aged 2 to 9 in good health.

About this clonotype itself: The junction differs from germline at one of its ends, possibly a read error. V gene TRBV6-6 combines with J gene TRBJ1-5, with 7 bases lining up with TRBD1. Looked up from germline, CDR1 is MNHNY and CDR2 is SVGAGI (reference sequence). The CDR3 loop spans 16 amino acids. CDR3 residues: CAIFRDSVPSTQPQHF. DNA of the CDR3: TGTGCCATCTTCCGGGACAGCGTACCCAGCACTCAGCCCCAGCATTTT.

The rearrangement joins TRBV20-1 to TRBJ2-3, with 11 nucleotides matching TRBD2. Germline V CDR1 and CDR2: DFQATT, SNEGSKA (reference sequence). This CDR3 comprises 17 residues. V gave up 0 bases and J gave up 2 bases; unmatched junction bases: 7. The CDR3 protein is CSARDRPSGGFTDTQYF. The CDR3 DNA follows: TGCAGTGCTAGAGATCGTCCTAGCGGGGGGTTCACAGATACGCAGTATTTT.

The chain couples TRBV7-2 to TRBJ1-5; tentatively, D is TRBD1 (5 bases). Germline V lookup: CDR1 SGHTA, CDR2 FQGNSA. Trimming removed 5 bases at V and 11 bases at J, with 13 bases between. The CDR3 is made up of 12 amino acids. This chain's CDR3 is CASSISGGAQHF. The DNA for the CDR3 is TGTGCCAGCAGCATCTCGGGGGGTGCCCAGCATTTT.

V and J are TRBV7-8 and TRBJ1-1, with a possible D match to TRBD1 (6 bases). CDR3 size: 16 residues. Trimming removed 0 bases at V and 3 bases at J, with 14 bases between. CDR1 is SGHVS and CDR2 is FQNEAQ in the germline V gene. CDR3 coding DNA: TGTGCCAGCAGCTTAGCCCTGCCCAAGGGGGACACTGAAGCTTTCTTT. It yields the protein CASSLALPKGDTEAFF.

This chain's CDR3 is CASSRQGTAKNIQYF. CDR3 nucleotide sequence: TGTGCCAGCAGCCGACAGGGCACGGCCAAAAACATTCAGTACTTC. The chain uses TRBV7-9 and TRBJ2-4, with 7 nucleotides matching TRBD1. Trimming cost V 5 bases and J 1 base; bases outside gene matches: 5. Germline lookup yields CDR1 SEHNR and CDR2 FQNEAQ (reference sequence). There are 15 residues in the CDR3.

The V call is TRBV7-9, the J call TRBJ2-5; 7 bases fit TRBD1. The end of the DNA is better explained by TRBJ2-7, so the J call may be wrong. CDR1 is SEHNR, CDR2 FQNEAQ, per germline (reference sequence). CDR3 size: 16 residues. The CDR3 DNA follows: TGTGCCAGCAGCTCCGTCATACGGGACAGCAATTACGAGCAGTACTTC. It is translated as CASSSVIRDSNYEQYF.